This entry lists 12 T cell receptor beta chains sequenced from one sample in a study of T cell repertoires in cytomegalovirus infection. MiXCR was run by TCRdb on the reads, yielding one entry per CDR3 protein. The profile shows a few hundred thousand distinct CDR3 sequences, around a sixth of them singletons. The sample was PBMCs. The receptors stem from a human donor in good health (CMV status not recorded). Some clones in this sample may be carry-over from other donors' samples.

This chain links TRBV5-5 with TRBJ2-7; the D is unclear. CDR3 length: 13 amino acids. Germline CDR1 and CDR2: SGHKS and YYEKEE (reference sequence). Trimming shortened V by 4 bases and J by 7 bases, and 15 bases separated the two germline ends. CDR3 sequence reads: CASSLTWAREQYF. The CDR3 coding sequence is TGTGCCAGCAGCCTGACCTGGGCGAGGGAGCAGTACTTC.

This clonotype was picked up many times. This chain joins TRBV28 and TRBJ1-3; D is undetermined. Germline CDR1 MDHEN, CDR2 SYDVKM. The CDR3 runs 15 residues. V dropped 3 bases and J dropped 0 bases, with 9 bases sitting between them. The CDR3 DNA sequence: TGTGCCAGCAGTTTCGGTTCAGGCTCTGGAAACACCATATATTTT. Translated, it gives CASSFGSGSGNTIYF.

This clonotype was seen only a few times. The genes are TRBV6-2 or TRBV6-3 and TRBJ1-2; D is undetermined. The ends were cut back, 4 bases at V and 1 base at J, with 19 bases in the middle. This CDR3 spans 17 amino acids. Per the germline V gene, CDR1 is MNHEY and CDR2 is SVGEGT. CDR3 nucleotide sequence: TGTGCCAGCAGTTCCCTCCGGGTAACCGACCTTAACTATGGCTACACCTTC. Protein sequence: CASSSLRVTDLNYGYTF.

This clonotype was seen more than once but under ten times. The CDR3 sequence: CASSSGTSFSNEQFF. CDR3 sequence (DNA): TGTGCCAGCAGCTCCGGGACTAGTTTCTCCAATGAGCAGTTCTTC. The chain employs TRBV5-4 and TRBJ2-1; 8 bases align to TRBD2. CDR1 and CDR2 from the germline V gene are SGHNT and YYREEE (reference sequence). J gave up 6 bases and V 3 bases, and 8 bases lay outside the gene matches. CDR3 length: 15 amino acids.

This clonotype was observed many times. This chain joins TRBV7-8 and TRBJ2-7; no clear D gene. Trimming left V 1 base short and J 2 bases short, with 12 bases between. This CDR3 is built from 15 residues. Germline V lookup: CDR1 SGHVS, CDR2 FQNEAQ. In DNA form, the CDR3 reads TGTGCCAGCAGCTTAGGCCGTTTCCTGCCCTACGAGCAGTACTTC. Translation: CASSLGRFLPYEQYF.

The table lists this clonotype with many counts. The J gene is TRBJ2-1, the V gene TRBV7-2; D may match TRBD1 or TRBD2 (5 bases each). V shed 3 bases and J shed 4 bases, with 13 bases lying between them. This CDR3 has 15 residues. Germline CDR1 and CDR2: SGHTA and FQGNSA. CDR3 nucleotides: TGTGCCAGCAGCTTGGGACCTCTATCTTACAATGAGCAGTTCTTC. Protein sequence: CASSLGPLSYNEQFF. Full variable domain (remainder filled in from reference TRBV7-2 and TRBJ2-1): GAGVSQSPSNKVTEKGKDVELRCDPISGHTALYWYRQSLGQGLEFLIYFQGNSAPDKSGLPSDRFSAERTGGSVSTLTIQRTQQEDSAVYLCASSLGPLSYNEQFFGPGTRLTVL.

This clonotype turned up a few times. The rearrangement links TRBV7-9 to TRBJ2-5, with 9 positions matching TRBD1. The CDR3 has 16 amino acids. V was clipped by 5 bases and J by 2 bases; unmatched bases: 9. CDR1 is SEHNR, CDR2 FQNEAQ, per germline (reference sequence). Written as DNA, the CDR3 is TGTGCCAGCAGCAAATTGGACAGGGGCCGACAAGAGACCCAGTACTTC. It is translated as CASSKLDRGRQETQYF.

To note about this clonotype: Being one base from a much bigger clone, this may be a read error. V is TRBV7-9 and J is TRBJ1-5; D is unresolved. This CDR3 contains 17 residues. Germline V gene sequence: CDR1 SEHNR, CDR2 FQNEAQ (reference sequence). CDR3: CASGLAPVVYSNQPQHF. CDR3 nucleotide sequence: TGTGCCAGCGGCTTAGCGCCCGTGGTCTATAGCAATCAGCCCCAGCATTTT.

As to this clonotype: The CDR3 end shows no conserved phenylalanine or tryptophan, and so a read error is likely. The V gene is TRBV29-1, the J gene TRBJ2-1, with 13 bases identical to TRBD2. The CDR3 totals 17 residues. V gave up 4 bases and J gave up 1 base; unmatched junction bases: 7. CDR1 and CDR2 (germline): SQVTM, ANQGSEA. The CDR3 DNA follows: TGCAGCGTTGCAGGACTAGCGGGAGCTATGTCCTACAATGAGCAGTTCGTC. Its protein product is CSVAGLAGAMSYNEQFV.

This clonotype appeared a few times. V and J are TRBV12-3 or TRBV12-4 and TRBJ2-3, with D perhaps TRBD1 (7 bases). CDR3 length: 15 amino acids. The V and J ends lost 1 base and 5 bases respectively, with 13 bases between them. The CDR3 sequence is CASSLGGTAGDTQYF. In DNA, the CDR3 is TGTGCCAGCAGTTTAGGGGGGACAGCGGGAGATACGCAGTATTTT.

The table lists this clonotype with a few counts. The CDR3 DNA reads TGTGCCAGCAGTTTTGCAGGCCGGGAGACCCAGTACTTC. Translation: CASSFAGRETQYF. The chain combines TRBV12-3 or TRBV12-4 with TRBJ2-5; D gene uncertain. The length of the CDR3 is 13 residues. Deletions cut 3 bases from V and 5 bases from J, with 10 bases between.

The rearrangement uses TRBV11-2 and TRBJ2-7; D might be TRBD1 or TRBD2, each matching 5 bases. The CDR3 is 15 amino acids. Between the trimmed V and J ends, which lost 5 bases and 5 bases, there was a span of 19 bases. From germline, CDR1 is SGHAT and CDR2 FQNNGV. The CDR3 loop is CASSLRGGPGDEQYF. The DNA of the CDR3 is TGTGCCAGCAGCCTACGTGGGGGACCCGGCGACGAGCAGTACTTC.